This TCR beta chain was retrieved from a study of shared clonotypes between healthy human individuals. Study-wide background: CD4 naive cells filled three plates per donor, CD4 memory three, CD8 naive two and CD8 memory one.

CD45RO negativity and positive selection for CCR7 defined naive CD8 cells, a population that excluded terminally differentiated effector memory CD45RA+ cells. The donors were all Caucasian adults (living in Nashville, Tennessee). As concerns this clone: Its antigen is not identified.

Study conclusions and caveats: Investigators expected sequencing depth to affect clonotype sharing among donors. In the sorted subsets, rarefaction showed sequencing was incomplete despite large depth.

Germline CDR1 and CDR2: GTSNPN and SVGIG (reference sequence). V was cut by 4 bases and J by 7 bases, with 11 bases left in between. This CDR3 has 12 residues. Assay used: immunoSEQ multiplex PCR; TCRdb lists only in-frame clones, some missing. This table holds about 2,100,000 clones, 85% to 95% found once. This sequence joins TRBV30 and TRBJ2-1; D is perhaps TRBD1 (5 bases). The sequence derives from a young man in good health. Some clones in this sample may be carry-over from other donors' samples. The sequencing sample was made of naive CD8+ T cells from PBMCs. CDR3 sequence: CAWKGFWNEQFF. CDR3 DNA sequence: TGTGCCTGGAAGGGGTTTTGGAATGAGCAGTTCTTC.